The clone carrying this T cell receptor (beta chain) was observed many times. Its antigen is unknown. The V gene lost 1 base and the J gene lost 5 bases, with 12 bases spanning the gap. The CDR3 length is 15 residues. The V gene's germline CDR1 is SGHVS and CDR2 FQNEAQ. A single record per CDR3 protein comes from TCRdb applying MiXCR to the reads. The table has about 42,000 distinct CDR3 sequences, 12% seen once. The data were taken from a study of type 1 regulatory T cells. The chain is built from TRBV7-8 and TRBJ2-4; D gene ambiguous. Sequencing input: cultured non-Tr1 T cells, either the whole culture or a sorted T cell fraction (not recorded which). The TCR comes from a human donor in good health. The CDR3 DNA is TGTGCCAGCAGCTTAGGCCGGCGAGTCCAAAACATTCAGTACTTC. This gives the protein CASSLGRRVQNIQYF.